This record looks at one T cell receptor beta chain sequence and its context. The specificity of this receptor is unknown. The record has no base qualities; no much larger clone is one base away. The immunoSEQ Assay, a bias-controlled multiplex PCR, was used to amplify TCRbeta CDR3 regions from genomic DNA. Concerning the study's data processing: The number of nucleated cells in each sample was estimated by amplification of reference gene primers within the assay. To quantify the absolute abundance of each unique TCRbeta CDR3 rearrangement, sequence reads were collapsed and filtered. For each sample, productive Simpson clonality was calculated as the square root of Simpson's diversity index across productive rearrangements. TCRdb holds this immuneACCESS table with in-frame rearrangements only. Some clones are missing; in checked studies, unresolved V genes explain under half, and the rest has no known cause. The V and J calls and clone size come from that table; D and trimming were worked out from the DNA. Present in this sample are about 330,000 clones, 70% to 90% of which were seen just once. The ten largest clones capture more than 6% of the sample.

This entry belongs to a study of blood T cell repertoires in COVID-19 (dated by TCRdb to about 2020). With regard to the full study: Samples from collaborators originated in the United States, Italy and Spain and spanned both the acute and convalescent phases of COVID-19. Deeply sampled blood TCRbeta repertoires from subjects exposed to, actively infected with, or recovered from COVID-19 were included in the dataset. A freely available public database, intended as a resource for researchers studying the immune response to SARS-CoV-2, is where the repertoires were released. The samples were drawn from two sources: the first 160 participants of the ongoing ImmuneRACE study, and 950 to 1,500 subjects contributed by 6 global collaborators. The sample metadata nearly always contained a de-identified subject ID, COVID-19 status, age in years and sex. The prospective study material was composed of cDNA or gDNA derived from T cells, B-cell-depleted T cells, or PBMCs. Where available, HLA class I and class II types were taken from metadata supplied by the sample provider and were not determined by assay-based typing. What the research found in general, with its limitations: The amount of clinical and demographic metadata varied by source and participant and was provided uncurated.

Collaborating institutions collected whole blood in K2EDTA tubes following their own protocols. Collaborator samples were shipped for TCRbeta analysis as frozen whole blood, isolated PBMCs, or DNA extracted from either sample type. The CDR3 spans 14 residues, from the cysteine through the phenylalanine. Left in the record is the CDR3 DNA by itself, 42 bases read in frame from the first base. The CDR1 and CDR2 encoded by the germline V gene (reference sequence) are LGHDT and YNNKEL. V and J are truncated by 0 bases and 5 bases respectively, leaving an intervening sequence of 8 bases. Sequencing input: peripheral blood. Recombination linked TRBV3-1 (or the pseudogene TRBV3-2) to TRBJ2-1; matching of 5 bases hints at TRBD1 as the D gene. The TCR was taken from a human donor in a cohort sampled during active COVID-19. CDR3 loop: CASSQETVDNEQFF. The sequenced DNA is TGTGCCAGCAGCCAAGAGACAGTGGACAATGAGCAGTTCTTC.